The clone carrying this TCR beta chain was detected once. Its antigen remains unknown. One junction end disagrees with the germline gene, perhaps due to a read error. The data were obtained in a study of tumor-infiltrating lymphocytes in primary liver carcinoma. Study background: All lesions had stage T1-T3 N0M0 and roughly 4.2 to 10 cm widths. Samples produced roughly 3.65 to 7.5 million productive TCRbeta reads, comparable across tissue types. The study, taken as a whole, reports: Against blood, tumors held a significantly higher top-250-clone fraction (p = 0.039).

From about 19-30 mg of unsorted bulk tissue, DNA and RNA were co-extracted together. The patients, who had chronic HBV infection, were treatment-naive (untreated). Synthesis of TCR beta cDNA was carried out from around 500 ng total RNA with a constant-region primer. Libraries for TCR beta were built through three nested multiplex PCR rounds, which together made up a slightly modified ARM-PCR procedure. Amplification in the first two PCR rounds was performed using TRBV1-TRBV30 forward primers and a C-beta reverse primer for 9 to 11 cycles each. TCRdb processed the multiplex PCR reads anew with MiXCR; each CDR3 protein has one entry. The sample includes tens of thousands of distinct CDR3 sequences, around 66% of them seen just once. Germline CDR1 is MDHEN and CDR2 is SYDVKM. The CDR3 runs 15 residues.

The rearrangement joins TRBV28 to TRBJ2-1; 7 positions agree with TRBD1. What was sequenced was tumor-adjacent normal liver tissue. The clonotype comes from a man aged 40-55 years with primary liver carcinoma and hepatitis B virus infection. In nucleotides, the CDR3 is TGTGCCAATAAGACAGGGTTGGGTCAGTACAATGAGCACTTCTTC. Its protein product is CANKTGLGQYNEHFF.